Described below is a single T cell receptor beta chain sequence and its context. What this receptor recognizes is not known. Base qualities were left out, and no much larger clone turns up one base away. Explained via the paper, the time point label denotes: cycle 2 day 1 (C2D1) of nivolumab. Every trial patient had relapsed following autologous stem cell transplantation, and prior brentuximab vedotin exposure was what differed among cohorts A, B and C. The trial cohort comprised some 60 patients with relapsed/refractory classical Hodgkin lymphoma whose best overall responses were complete response, partial response or progressive disease. Trial patients were treated with single-agent nivolumab in the multi-cohort phase II CheckMate 205 trial. An independent review committee assessed best overall response using the 2007 International Working Group response criteria. Trial PBMCs were collected just before the start of nivolumab (C1D1) and during therapy at cycle 2 day 1 and cycle 4 day 1. Peripheral blood was collected in 8 mL Vacutainer Cell Preparation Tubes, from which PBMCs were isolated by centrifugation and then cryopreserved.

The data were taken from a study of PD-1 blockade in classical Hodgkin lymphoma (dated by TCRdb to about 2020). The study in broad terms: Nivolumab dosing was 3 mg/kg intravenously every 2 weeks, continuing until either disease progression or unacceptable toxicity. To define a peripheral blood immune signature of response to PD-1 blockade in classical Hodgkin lymphoma, the study combined TCR beta sequencing with CyTOF. Summary of the overall study and its limitations: CD4+ but not CD8+ TCR diversity rose significantly by C4D1 (p=0.0027 vs p=0.16), most apparent in complete responders (p=0.02). Baseline diversity similar to that of newly diagnosed patients was observed in trial patients achieving complete response, whereas significantly lower diversity was observed in partial responders and progressors. The study covered only a single clinical trial cohort, and the causes of the repertoire differences, possibly disease activity or prior therapy, were still not defined. Baseline TCR diversity was reported to be lower in newly diagnosed patients than in healthy donors and to be lower still in relapsed/refractory patients. Diversity was lower in patients who began nivolumab less than 1 year after ASCT, so these patients were left out of later analyses to avoid confounding by immune reconstitution.

Per the germline V gene, MDHEN is the CDR1 and SYDVKM is the CDR2. From V the trimming removes 2 bases and from J it removes 10 bases, while the gene matches leave 6 bases of the junction unaccounted for. Inclusive of the bounding cysteine and phenylalanine, the CDR3 is 14 residues long. The only DNA kept is the CDR3, 42 bases in frame from the first base. Genomic DNA was extracted with the Qiagen DNeasy kit from unsorted PBMCs and from negatively selected CD4+ and CD8+ fractions. TCR beta CDR3 regions were subjected to amplification by immunoSEQ multiplex PCR with primers that anneal to V and J segments. A synthetic immune receptor repertoire was used to minimize amplification bias, and remaining bias was computationally removed after sequencing. The source study handled its data this way. Custom Python scripts were used to quantify repertoire diversity as the Shannon entropy index. Unsorted, CD4+ and CD8+ repertoires were analyzed separately, except in combined analyses where CD4+ and CD8+ sequences were merged in silico. Clonal expansion was defined as at least a 2-fold frequency increase after treatment relative to C1D1, with a pseudocount of 0.5 for undetected baseline clones. Singleton clones were defined as clones with 0 or 1 copy at C1D1, and non-singleton clones were defined as clones with 2 or more copies. Clones expanded in unsorted samples were labelled as CD4+, CD8+ or unknown by matching protein sequences in sorted samples from the same patient. Wilcoxon tests on paired samples were used to test diversity changes from C1D1 to C4D1. The clones in this table, taken by TCRdb from immuneACCESS, are in-frame only. Not every clone is retained; where verified, under half of the shortfall comes from an unresolved V gene, and the cause of the rest is unknown. V and J calls and clone size come straight from that table; D and trimming were deduced from the DNA. The sample records approximately 98,000 clones, about 88% of which are singletons. Clones ranked in the top ten supply 15% to 20% of the sample.

The material sequenced was peripheral blood mononuclear cells (PBMCs), taken before the second cycle of nivolumab. The V and J segments used are TRBV28 and TRBJ1-1; 11 bases in the junction line up with TRBD1. The sequence was collected from a human donor with classical Hodgkin lymphoma. The DNA sequence is TGTGCCAGCAGTTTAGTCGGGACAGGGGGGTCAGCTTTCTTT. This sequence encodes CASSLVGTGGSAFF.